This TCR beta chain originates from a study of T-cell reconstitution after alpha-beta-depleted transplantation in children. Researchers prepared the TCRbeta library using unique molecular identifiers, the study reports. TCRdb recomputed calls from the PCR reads with MiXCR, one row per CDR3 protein. The data show a few hundred thousand distinct CDR3 sequences, 25% to 30% seen once. Unmatched junction bases numbered 6, after V lost 2 bases and J lost 1 base. The CDR3 runs 16 residues. The TCR originated in a boy younger than two with Wiskott-Aldrich syndrome, due to receive a stem cell transplant. V is TRBV12-3 or TRBV12-4 and J is TRBJ2-5; 8 positions agree with TRBD2. Source: PBMCs, taken before TCRalphabeta/CD19-depleted stem cell transplant. The CDR3 spells CASSLLGGGSQETQYF. The CDR3 DNA reads TGTGCCAGCAGTTTACTCGGGGGGGGTTCCCAAGAGACCCAGTACTTC.